This T cell receptor beta chain was identified during a study of blood T cells in healthy people across ages. As concerns this clonotype: One end of the junction does not line up with germline, which may come from a read error.

CDR3 length: 13 residues. Germline V gives CDR1 SEHNR, CDR2 FQNEAQ (reference sequence). Combining a sample-barcoded 5' primer with a J-beta primer mix, a second PCR ran for roughly 6 to 11 cycles. TCRdb re-analysed the 5' RACE reads in MiXCR, keeping a single row per CDR3 protein. The table has 850,000 to 1,300,000 distinct CDR3 sequences, around 43% seen once. Input material: blood. The receptor comes from a woman aged 55-69 years in good health. This chain uses TRBV7-9 with TRBJ1-2; 9 bases align to TRBD1. CDR3 amino acids: CASTDRGNYGYTF. CDR3 sequence (DNA): TGTGCCAGCACCGACAGGGGGAACTACGGCTACACCTTC.